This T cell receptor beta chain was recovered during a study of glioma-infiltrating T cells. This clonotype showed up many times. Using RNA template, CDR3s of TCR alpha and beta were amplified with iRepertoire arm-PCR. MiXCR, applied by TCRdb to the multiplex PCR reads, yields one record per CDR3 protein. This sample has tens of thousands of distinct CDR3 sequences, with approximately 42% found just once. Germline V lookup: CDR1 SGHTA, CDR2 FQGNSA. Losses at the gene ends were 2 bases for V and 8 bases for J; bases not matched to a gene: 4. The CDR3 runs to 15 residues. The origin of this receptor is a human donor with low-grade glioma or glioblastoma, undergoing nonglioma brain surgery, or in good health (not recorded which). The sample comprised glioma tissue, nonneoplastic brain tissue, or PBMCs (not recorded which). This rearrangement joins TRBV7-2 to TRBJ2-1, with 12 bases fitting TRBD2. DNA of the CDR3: TGTGCCAGCAGCTTAAGTCTAGCGGGAGGGTATGAGCAGTTCTTC. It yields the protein CASSLSLAGGYEQFF.